This entry lists 16 T cell receptor beta chains sequenced from one sample in a study of OX40 agonist ivuxolimab in advanced cancers. The protocol was immunoSEQ multiplex PCR, while the TCRdb copy is restricted to in-frame clones and leaves out a portion. The sample lists about 46,000 clones, around nine tenths occurring once. Material: CD4+ or CD8+ T cells sorted from blood, obtained in a trial of the OX40 agonist ivuxolimab. Receptors originate from an adult with an advanced solid tumor such as melanoma, head and neck, liver or kidney cancer.

The chain has TRBV11-2 and TRBJ2-7, with 7 bases identical to TRBD1. The CDR3 is made up of 17 amino acids. V shed 1 base, J shed 4 bases, and the junction held 13 bases outside the gene matches. Germline V CDR1 and CDR2: SGHAT, FQNNGV. CDR3 bases: TGTGCCAGCAGCTTAGTCCGACAGGGAACGGTTGCGTACGAGCAGTACTTC. Protein sequence: CASSLVRQGTVAYEQYF. The variable domain in full, with the rest retrieved from reference TRBV11-2 and TRBJ2-7, is EAGVAQSPRYKIIEKRQSVAFWCNPISGHATLYWYQQILGQGPKLLIQFQNNGVVDDSQLPKDRFSAERLKGVDSTLKIQPAKLEDSAVYLCASSLVRQGTVAYEQYFGPGTRLTVT.

The J gene is TRBJ1-2, the V gene TRBV7-6; D may be TRBD1 (5 bases). This CDR3 has 14 amino acids. Trimming cost V 5 bases and J 3 bases, with 13 bases left between them. Looked up from germline, CDR1 is SGHVS and CDR2 is FNYEAQ. Here the CDR3 DNA reads TGTGCCAGCAGCCCCGAAATGGGGGACTATGGCTACACCTTC. Translation gives CASSPEMGDYGYTF. Drawing the rest from reference TRBV7-6 and TRBJ1-2, the complete variable domain is GAGVSQSPRYKVTKRGQDVALRCDPISGHVSLYWYRQALGQGPEFLTYFNYEAQQDKSGLPNDRFSAERPEGSISTLTIQRTEQRDSAMYRCASSPEMGDYGYTFGSGTRLTVV.

The V gene is TRBV5-5, the J gene TRBJ1-4, with D unresolved. The length of the CDR3 is 15 residues. Germline CDR1 SGHKS, CDR2 YYEKEE (reference sequence). V dropped 6 bases and J dropped 9 bases, with 21 bases sitting between them. The CDR3 here is CASTDGSGNSQKLFF. The CDR3 coding sequence is TGTGCCAGCACCGACGGGTCGGGGAACTCTCAAAAACTGTTTTTT. The whole variable domain, remainder taken from reference TRBV5-5 and TRBJ1-4, is DAGVTQSPTHLIKTRGQQVTLRCSPISGHKSVSWYQQVLGQGPQFIFQYYEKEERGRGNFPDRFSARQFPNYSSELNVNALLLGDSALYLCASTDGSGNSQKLFFGSGTQLSVL.

This chain's CDR3 is CASSFRDRGVEQYF. In DNA form, the CDR3 reads TGTGCCAGCAGTTTCCGGGACAGGGGCGTCGAGCAGTACTTC. The V call is TRBV27, the J call TRBJ2-7; 10 bases fit TRBD1. The CDR3 runs to 14 residues. The V gene's germline CDR1 is MNHEY and CDR2 SMNVEV (reference sequence). The V gene end was trimmed by 3 bases and the J gene end by 6 bases; junction bases not matched to a gene: 5.

The V gene is TRBV19, the J gene TRBJ1-1; TRBD1 matches at 7 bases. The CDR3 loop spans 14 amino acids. Germline lookup yields CDR1 LNHDA and CDR2 SQIVND (reference sequence). V dropped 3 bases and J dropped 6; count of bases not matched to a gene: 7. The CDR3 here is CASSITGVSAEAFF. The CDR3 DNA follows: TGTGCCAGTAGTATCACAGGGGTGAGCGCTGAAGCTTTCTTT.

The chain has TRBV6-1 and TRBJ2-1, with 7 bases aligning to TRBD1. Germline assignment: CDR1 MNHNS and CDR2 SASEGT. Trimming at V came to 5 bases and at J to 4 bases, leaving 8 bases not matched to a gene. The CDR3 has 15 residues. CDR3 sequence reads: CASSIRDSRYNEQFF. In nucleotides, the CDR3 is TGTGCCAGCAGTATCCGGGACAGCCGATACAATGAGCAGTTCTTC.

The chain combines TRBV4-1 with TRBJ2-2; D might be TRBD2 (7 bases). CDR1 MGHRA and CDR2 YSYEKL come from the germline V gene. The CDR3 has 19 amino acids. V was trimmed by 4 bases and J by 6 bases, leaving 27 bases between them. CDR3 region: CASSPRGDTGQAGPGELFF. Written as DNA, the CDR3 is TGCGCCAGCAGCCCAAGAGGGGACACGGGTCAAGCGGGACCCGGGGAGCTGTTTTTT.

The chain couples TRBV11-1 to TRBJ2-2; D is perhaps TRBD2 (5 bases). V dropped 5 bases and J dropped 1 base, with 11 bases sitting between them. This CDR3 contains 15 residues. Germline V gene lookup returns CDR1 SGHAT and CDR2 FQDESV (reference sequence). The CDR3 region is CASSPSRGNTGELFF. The CDR3 nucleotides are TGTGCCAGCAGCCCAAGTCGGGGGAACACCGGGGAGCTGTTTTTT.

This clone was seen just once. The gene calls are TRBV5-1 and TRBJ2-1; D is ambiguous. V was shortened by 4 bases and J by 2 bases, with 19 bases between the two germline ends. Germline V lookup: CDR1 SGHRS, CDR2 YFSETQ. There are 17 residues in the CDR3. The CDR3 loop is CASSLKGAYATYNEQFF. The CDR3 DNA follows: TGCGCCAGCAGCCTAAAAGGAGCCTACGCGACCTACAATGAGCAGTTCTTC.

This clone was detected once. This rearrangement joins TRBV7-2 to TRBJ2-5; 8 nucleotides align to TRBD2. Germline V gene lookup returns CDR1 SGHTA and CDR2 FQGNSA. The CDR3 has 14 amino acids. Unmatched junction bases numbered 9, after V lost 4 bases and J lost 8 bases. CDR3 coding DNA: TGTGCCAGCAGCTACCGGGGGGGCCAAGGAACCCAGTACTTC. Translated: CASSYRGGQGTQYF.

This sequence joins TRBV5-5 and TRBJ1-1; the match to TRBD1 covers 10 bases. The CDR3 sequence is 15 residues long. CDR1 SGHKS and CDR2 YYEKEE come from the germline V gene (reference sequence). Germline trimming cut 4 bases from V and 5 bases from J; bases unmatched to any gene: 8. The CDR3 loop is CASSPRQGAGTEAFF. The CDR3 region has the DNA TGTGCCAGCAGCCCCCGACAGGGGGCAGGAACTGAAGCTTTCTTT.

The chain combines TRBV10-1 with TRBJ2-7; TRBD2 might be the D (5 bases). The CDR3 extends over 13 amino acids. V lost 4 bases to trimming and J lost 1 base, with 8 bases between them. The germline gives CDR1 WNHNN, CDR2 SYGVQD (reference sequence). Here the CDR3 DNA reads TGCGCCAGCAGTGTTGAGGGATCCTACGAGCAGTACTTC. Translating gives CASSVEGSYEQYF.

This sequence joins TRBV5-6 and TRBJ2-1; maybe TRBD2 (5 bases). This CDR3 region has 12 residues. V was trimmed by 4 bases and J by 11 bases, leaving 13 bases between them. Germline CDR1 SGHDT, CDR2 YYEEEE. The CDR3 DNA is TGTGCCAGCAGCCCTGGACTGACAAAGCAGTTCTTC. Amino acids: CASSPGLTKQFF.

This chain joins TRBV29-1 and TRBJ1-2, with D possibly being TRBD1 (6 bases). V gave up 6 bases and J gave up 4 bases, with 15 bases separating them. CDR1 SQVTM and CDR2 ANQGSEA come from the germline V gene. The CDR3 sequence is 13 residues long. The CDR3 region is CSVDPSDSYGYTF. The CDR3 region has the DNA TGCAGCGTCGATCCCTCGGACAGCTATGGCTACACCTTC. Drawing the rest from reference TRBV29-1 and TRBJ1-2, the complete variable domain is SAVISQKPSRDICQRGTSLTIQCQVDSQVTMMFWYRQQPGQSLTLIATANQGSEATYESGFVIDKFPISRPNLTFSTLTVSNMSPEDSSIYLCSVDPSDSYGYTFGSGTRLTVV.

This sequence joins TRBV7-9 and TRBJ2-1, with 8 positions matching TRBD1. The junction had 6 bases not matched to a gene; V was cut back by 4 bases and J by 7 bases. Germline V gene lookup returns CDR1 SEHNR and CDR2 FQNEAQ (reference sequence). The CDR3 consists of 14 residues. CDR3 sequence: CASSSSGQVNEQFF. The DNA for the CDR3 is TGTGCCAGCAGCTCTTCGGGACAGGTTAATGAGCAGTTCTTC.

Notes on this clone: At the DNA level, this CDR3 is encoded by other sequences in the same sample as well. The J gene is TRBJ1-2, the V gene TRBV27, with unresolved D. V was pared by 0 bases and J by 7 bases, with 9 bases between. CDR3 length: 13 amino acids. Looked up from germline, CDR1 is MNHEY and CDR2 is SMNVEV (reference sequence). Here the CDR3 DNA reads TGTGCCAGCAGTTTATCGGGAAGGCGTGGCTACACCTTC. It codes for CASSLSGRRGYTF.